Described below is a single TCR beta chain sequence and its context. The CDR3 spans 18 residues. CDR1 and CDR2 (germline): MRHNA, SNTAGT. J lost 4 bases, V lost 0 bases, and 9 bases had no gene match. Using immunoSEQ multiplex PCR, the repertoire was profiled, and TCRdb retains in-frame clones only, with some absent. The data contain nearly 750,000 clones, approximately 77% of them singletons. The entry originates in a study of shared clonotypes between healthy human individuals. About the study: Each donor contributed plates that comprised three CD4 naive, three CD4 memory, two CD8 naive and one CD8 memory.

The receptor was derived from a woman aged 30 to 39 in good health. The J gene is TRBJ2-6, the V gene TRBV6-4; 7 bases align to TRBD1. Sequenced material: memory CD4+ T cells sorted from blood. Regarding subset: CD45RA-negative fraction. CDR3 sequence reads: CASSDSGLGGPGANVLTF. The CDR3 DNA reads TGTGCCAGCAGTGACTCGGGGCTAGGGGGCCCAGGGGCCAACGTCCTGACTTTC.